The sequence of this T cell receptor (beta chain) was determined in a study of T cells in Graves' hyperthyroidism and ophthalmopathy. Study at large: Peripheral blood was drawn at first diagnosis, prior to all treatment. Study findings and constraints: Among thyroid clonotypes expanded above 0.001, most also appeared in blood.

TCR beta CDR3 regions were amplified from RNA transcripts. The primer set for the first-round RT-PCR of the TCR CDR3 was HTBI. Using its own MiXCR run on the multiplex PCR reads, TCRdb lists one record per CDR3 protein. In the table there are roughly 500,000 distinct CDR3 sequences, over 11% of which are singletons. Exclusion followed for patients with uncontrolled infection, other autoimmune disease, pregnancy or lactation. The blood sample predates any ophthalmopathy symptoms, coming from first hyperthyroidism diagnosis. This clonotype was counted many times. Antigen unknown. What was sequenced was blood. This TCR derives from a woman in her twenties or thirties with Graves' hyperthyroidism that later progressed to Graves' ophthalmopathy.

The DNA for the CDR3 is TGTGCCACTGAAACCGGGCCATCGGGGAGGGGCTACACCTTC. The encoded protein is CATETGPSGRGYTF. The rearrangement joins TRBV15 to TRBJ1-2; D remains ambiguous. V was trimmed by 9 bases and J by 8 bases, leaving 22 bases between them. The length of the CDR3 is 14 residues. Germline CDR1 reads LNHNV; CDR2 reads YYDKDF (reference sequence).